This TCR beta chain emerged from a study of OX40 agonist ivuxolimab in advanced cancers. Study context: Patients in the trial were receiving intravenous ivuxolimab every 2 weeks, at doses of 0.01 to 10 mg/kg. Participants could have had prior anti-PD-1, anti-PD-L1 or anti-CTLA-4 therapy, and about 40% had some. Partial responses were observed in three patients, of whom one had hepatocellular carcinoma and two had cutaneous melanoma.

The assay was immunoSEQ multiplex PCR, and TCRdb's table has in-frame clones only and misses some. Among tens of thousands of clones listed, about 90% were seen once. On this clone: What it binds is unknown.

Study-level findings and limits: Low normalized T-cell clonal expansion was additionally recorded for some nonresponders.

Germline V gives CDR1 LGHNA, CDR2 YSLEER. The CDR3 loop spans 15 amino acids. Between the trimmed V and J ends, which lost 0 bases and 6 bases, there was a span of 11 bases. The sequenced sample was CD4+ or CD8+ T cells sorted from blood, obtained in a trial of the OX40 agonist ivuxolimab. This clonotype was obtained from an adult with an advanced solid tumor such as melanoma, head and neck, liver or kidney cancer. V is TRBV4-3 and J is TRBJ2-2, with D tentatively TRBD2 (5 bases). CDR3: CASSQDSRGSGELFF. The CDR3 nucleotides are TGCGCCAGCAGCCAAGATAGTCGGGGATCCGGGGAGCTGTTTTTT.